These 31 T cell receptor beta chains share one sample of origin, sequenced in a study of blood T cell repertoires in COVID-19. TCRdb keeps only in-frame clones here, not all; method: immunoSEQ multiplex PCR. Among under 300,000 clones, 85% were seen once, and the ten largest hold 5.5% to 8%. Sequenced input: peripheral blood. The receptors stem from a woman aged 60 to 75 with active or convalescent COVID-19.

The rearrangement joins TRBV28 to TRBJ1-1; 7 nucleotides agree with TRBD1. From germline, CDR1 is MDHEN and CDR2 SYDVKM. V was pared by 1 base and J by 3 bases, with 26 bases of the junction left unmatched. The CDR3 loop spans 22 amino acids. The CDR3 region is CASSLSPTGRTGQTFSYTEAFF. The CDR3 DNA sequence: TGTGCCAGCAGTTTATCTCCGACAGGGAGAACCGGCCAGACCTTCTCATACACTGAAGCTTTCTTT.

This sequence joins TRBV5-1 and TRBJ2-5, with D unresolved. The V gene's germline CDR1 is SGHRS and CDR2 YFSETQ. V was clipped by 3 bases and J by 0 bases, with 6 bases between them. This CDR3 spans 13 amino acids. CDR3 nucleotide sequence: TGCGCCAGCAGCTCCCTAAACCAAGAGACCCAGTACTTC. Its protein is CASSSLNQETQYF.

This chain joins TRBV15 and TRBJ1-5; 7 bases agree with TRBD1. The CDR3 is made up of 15 amino acids. Germline lookup yields CDR1 LNHNV and CDR2 YYDKDF (reference sequence). Trimming at V came to 5 bases and at J to 8 bases, leaving 12 bases not matched to a gene. CDR3 coding DNA: TGTGCCACCAGCTCCCTGGGCGGCAGGGGGGAGCCCCAGCATTTT. As protein: CATSSLGGRGEPQHF.

The chain joins TRBV13 to TRBJ2-5, with TRBD2 identical over 9 bases. Losses at the gene ends were 5 bases for V and 3 bases for J; bases not matched to a gene: 13. The CDR3 has 17 residues. From germline, CDR1 is PRHDT and CDR2 FYEKMQ (reference sequence). In DNA, the CDR3 is TGTGCCAGCAGCCCCGGGGCGGGGGGGATTCAAGAAGAGACCCAGTACTTC. Translation: CASSPGAGGIQEETQYF.

The chain uses TRBV6-5 and TRBJ2-3, with 8 bases lining up with TRBD2. The CDR3 spans 15 residues. The ends lost 2 bases at V and 5 bases at J; junction bases unmatched: 6. Germline V gives CDR1 MNHEY, CDR2 SVGAGI. The CDR3 DNA reads TGTGCCAGCAGTTACAGGGGACTAGAGGGAGATACGCAGTATTTT. Amino acid sequence: CASSYRGLEGDTQYF.

V is TRBV28 and J is TRBJ2-3; 9 bases match TRBD1. The CDR3 contains 17 residues. The J segment lost 3 bases and the V segment lost 6 bases, leaving 13 bases of the junction unmatched. The V gene's germline CDR1 is MDHEN and CDR2 SYDVKM. CDR3 region: CASSSGRGTGITDTQYF. The DNA of the CDR3 is TGTGCCAGCAGCTCGGGGCGAGGGACAGGGATAACAGATACGCAGTATTTT.

The genes are TRBV19 and TRBJ2-1, with 7 bases lining up with TRBD2. The CDR3 is 14 amino acids. Losses at the gene ends were 6 bases for V and 0 bases for J; bases not matched to a gene: 2. Germline loops: CDR1 LNHDA, CDR2 SQIVND (reference sequence). DNA of the CDR3: TGTGCCAGTAGAAGGACTAGCTCCTACAATGAGCAGTTCTTC. It specifies CASRRTSSYNEQFF. The whole variable domain, remainder taken from reference TRBV19 and TRBJ2-1, is DGGITQSPKYLFRKEGQNVTLSCEQNLNHDAMYWYRQDPGQGLRLIYYSQIVNDFQKGDIAEGYSVSREKKESFPLTVTSAQKNPTAFYLCASRRTSSYNEQFFGPGTRLTVL.

In its sample, this clone was seen once. The chain carries TRBV6-5 and TRBJ2-3, with TRBD1 matching 9 bases. Germline loops: CDR1 MNHEY, CDR2 SVGAGI. CDR3 length equals 16 residues. V lost 2 bases to trimming and J lost 4 bases; unmatched junction nucleotides: 7. CDR3 in amino acids: CASSYMRQGGPDTQYF. The CDR3 bases are TGTGCCAGCAGTTACATGAGACAGGGGGGTCCAGATACGCAGTATTTT.

V gene TRBV1 combines with J gene TRBJ2-2; TRBD2 is the table's D call, not checked against the DNA. TRBV1 is assigned pseudogene status. This CDR3 comprises 18 residues. The chain's CDR3 is CTSSYLTSGSLNTGELFF. The CDR3, as DNA: TGCACCAGCAGCTATCTAACTAGCGGGAGTTTAAACACCGGGGAGCTGTTTTTT.

The chain couples TRBV11-2 to TRBJ2-3; weak D call: TRBD2 (5 bases). The CDR3 totals 13 residues. V lost 5 bases to trimming and J lost 7 bases, with 13 bases between them. Germline V CDR1 and CDR2: SGHAT, FQNNGV. CDR3 coding DNA: TGTGCCAGCAGCCCCCCCGGGGATTATACGCAGTATTTT. It encodes CASSPPGDYTQYF.

The chain links TRBV7-8 to TRBJ2-7; 9 nucleotides agree with TRBD2. In germline, CDR1 is SGHVS, CDR2 FQNEAQ. The CDR3 length is 15 residues. J lost 2 bases, V lost 5 bases, and 7 bases had no gene match. The CDR3 sequence is CASSLNSGGPYEQYV. The DNA of the CDR3 is TGTGCCAGCAGCCTAAATAGCGGGGGACCCTACGAGCAGTACGTC.

The chain is built from TRBV5-6 and TRBJ2-3; D perhaps matches TRBD1 (6 bases). The V and J ends lost 3 bases and 0 bases respectively, with 17 bases between them. The CDR3 runs 17 residues. Per the germline V gene, CDR1 is SGHDT and CDR2 is YYEEEE. The CDR3 coding sequence is TGTGCCAGCAGCTCTAGAACGCGGACAGATAGCACAGATACGCAGTATTTT. Its translation: CASSSRTRTDSTDTQYF.

The V gene is TRBV7-4, the J gene TRBJ1-1; D not certain. Per the germline V gene, CDR1 is SGHVT and CDR2 is SQSDAQ. Trimming shortened V by 5 bases and J by 3 bases, and 7 bases separated the two germline ends. CDR3 length: 12 amino acids. CDR3 in DNA: TGTGCCAGCAGCCGACTACACACTGAAGCTTTCTTT. Amino acid sequence: CASSRLHTEAFF.

The chain couples TRBV25-1 to TRBJ1-2, with D unclear. Germline V gives CDR1 MGHDK, CDR2 SYGVNS. The CDR3 is 12 amino acids. Trimming removed 1 base at V and 7 bases at J, with 7 bases between. Here the CDR3 reads CASSEWARGYTF. CDR3 bases: TGTGCCAGCAGTGAATGGGCTCGTGGCTACACCTTC.

The V gene is TRBV18, the J gene TRBJ2-2; D not certain. The germline gives CDR1 KGHSH, CDR2 LQKENI. Trimming left V 5 bases short and J 7 bases short, with 20 bases between. The CDR3 totals 16 residues. Here the CDR3 reads CASSLTGSVTLGELFF. The DNA of the CDR3 is TGTGCCAGCTCATTAACTGGTAGTGTTACGCTCGGGGAGCTGTTTTTT.

V gene TRBV28 combines with J gene TRBJ2-2; D unresolved. The CDR3 has 13 amino acids. Germline V gives CDR1 MDHEN, CDR2 SYDVKM. Trimming shortened V by 5 bases and J by 3 bases, and 7 bases separated the two germline ends. The CDR3 nucleotides are TGTGCCAGCAGTCTTTCTGACACCGGGGAGCTGTTTTTT. Its translation is CASSLSDTGELFF.

The gene calls are TRBV27 and TRBJ1-1; perhaps TRBD1 as D (5 bases). Trimming removed 6 bases from V and 5 bases from J, with 13 bases in between. Germline lookup yields CDR1 MNHEY and CDR2 SMNVEV (reference sequence). CDR3 length: 13 amino acids. CDR3 protein: CASRFWRGTEAFF. CDR3 nucleotides: TGTGCCAGCAGGTTCTGGAGGGGAACTGAAGCTTTCTTT.

This sequence joins TRBV19 and TRBJ2-6; D is possibly TRBD1 (6 bases). The V and J ends lost 5 bases and 2 bases respectively, with 22 bases between them. From germline, CDR1 is LNHDA and CDR2 SQIVND (reference sequence). The CDR3 runs 19 residues. The CDR3 here is CASSDISGTLLPGANVLTF. DNA of the CDR3: TGTGCCAGTAGTGACATATCAGGGACACTCCTCCCTGGGGCCAACGTCCTGACTTTC.

The chain employs TRBV29-1 and TRBJ2-1; D is unresolved. The CDR3 is made up of 13 amino acids. Germline CDR1 reads SQVTM; CDR2 reads ANQGSEA. With 5 bases removed from V and 5 bases from J, the gap between germline ends came to 13 bases. The CDR3 sequence is CSVRTFQDNEQFF. The CDR3, as DNA: TGCAGCGTTCGTACTTTCCAGGACAATGAGCAGTTCTTC.

The chain has TRBV4-1 and TRBJ2-3, with D tentatively TRBD2 (6 bases). The CDR3 is made up of 16 amino acids. CDR1 and CDR2 (germline): MGHRA, YSYEKL. The V and J ends lost 2 bases and 1 base respectively, with 13 bases between them. CDR3 DNA sequence: TGCGCCAGCAGCCAACCCACCGGGACTGGCACAGATACGCAGTATTTT. Protein product: CASSQPTGTGTDTQYF.

This clone was seen just once. The J gene is TRBJ1-5, the V gene TRBV5-6; D unresolved. V lost 0 bases and J lost 7, with 11 bases in between. Germline loops: CDR1 SGHDT, CDR2 YYEEEE. CDR3 length: 14 residues. The CDR3 region has the DNA TGTGCCAGCAGCTTGGCCGGGGTTTACCAGCCCCAGCATTTT. This gives the protein CASSLAGVYQPQHF.

J is TRBJ1-2 and V is TRBV7-8; 7 positions agree with TRBD1. CDR3 length: 14 residues. Germline V lookup: CDR1 SGHVS, CDR2 FQNEAQ. J lost 2 bases, V lost 4 bases, and 4 bases had no gene match. CDR3 sequence (DNA): TGTGCCAGCAGCTCGGGACAGCTAAACTATGGCTACACCTTC. Translating gives CASSSGQLNYGYTF.

The V call is TRBV18, the J call TRBJ2-1, with 9 bases lining up with TRBD2. Germline CDR1 and CDR2: KGHSH and LQKENI. The V segment lost 6 bases and the J segment 6 bases; nucleotides outside the gene matches: 9. The CDR3 spans 15 residues. CDR3 sequence (DNA): TGTGCCAGCTCGCAGACCCCTAGCGGGACCAATGAGCAGTTCTTC. Protein sequence: CASSQTPSGTNEQFF.

This clone appeared once. This chain connects TRBV5-4 to TRBJ1-2; no clear D. The CDR3 is made up of 13 amino acids. Trimming stripped 7 bases from V and 6 bases from J, with 16 bases between. Germline lookup yields CDR1 SGHNT and CDR2 YYREEE (reference sequence). The CDR3 reads CASRFVGRDGYTF. The CDR3 DNA sequence: TGTGCCAGCCGTTTTGTGGGGAGGGATGGCTACACCTTC.

CDR3 sequence reads: CASSAQMNTEAFF. CDR3 coding DNA: TGTGCCAGCAGTGCCCAAATGAACACTGAAGCTTTCTTT. V and J are TRBV6-4 and TRBJ1-1; D ambiguous. The CDR3 totals 13 residues. V dropped 4 bases and J dropped 0 bases, with 6 bases sitting between them. CDR1 and CDR2 (germline): MRHNA, SNTAGT.

A remark on this clone: One junction end does not reproduce the germline sequence, and a read error may be involved. This chain uses TRBV7-7 with TRBJ1-4, with TRBD1 identical over 11 bases. Germline V gives CDR1 SSHAT, CDR2 FNYEAQ (reference sequence). CDR3 length: 18 residues. For the CDR3, the DNA is TGTGCTAGCAGCTCGCCAAGGACAGGGGGCAGCCCTAATGAAAAACTGTTTTTT. Translating gives CASSSPRTGGSPNEKLFF.

The rearrangement joins TRBV19 to TRBJ2-2; 11 bases agree with TRBD2. The CDR3 covers 16 residues. V shed 4 bases and J 4 bases; nucleotides not matched to a gene: 5. Germline V lookup: CDR1 LNHDA, CDR2 SQIVND (reference sequence). The CDR3 bases are TGTGCCAGTAGTAATAGCGGGAGGGCAGGCACCGGGGAGCTGTTTTTT. This translates into CASSNSGRAGTGELFF.

The genes are TRBV3-1 (or the pseudogene TRBV3-2) and TRBJ1-3; D gene unclear. CDR3 size: 17 residues. CDR1 LGHDT and CDR2 YNNKEL come from the germline V gene (reference sequence). V lost 1 base, J lost 1 base, and 14 bases lay in between. The CDR3 loop reads CASSQVLWRGSGNTIYF. The CDR3 DNA reads as TGTGCCAGCAGCCAAGTCCTTTGGCGGGGATCTGGAAACACCATATATTTT.

This chain uses TRBV27 with TRBJ1-1; tentative D call: TRBD1 (5 bases). Deletions cut 1 base from V and 2 bases from J, with 14 bases between. This CDR3 contains 16 residues. The germline gives CDR1 MNHEY, CDR2 SMNVEV (reference sequence). This chain's CDR3 is CASSLWGSGGNTEAFF. The CDR3, as DNA: TGTGCCAGCAGTTTATGGGGCAGCGGGGGTAACACTGAAGCTTTCTTT.

The chain uses TRBV24-1 and TRBJ1-1, with a possible D match to TRBD1 (5 bases). CDR1 is KGHDR and CDR2 is SFDVKD in the germline V gene. The CDR3 is made up of 13 amino acids. V gave up 9 bases and J gave up 1 base, with 11 bases separating them. CDR3 in amino acids: CATRGGGNTEAFF. The CDR3 DNA reads TGTGCCACCCGGGGGGGTGGGAACACTGAAGCTTTCTTT.

This sequence joins TRBV7-3 and TRBJ2-1, with 8 positions matching TRBD2. After removal of 4 bases from V and 2 bases from J, the junction contained 19 bases not matched to a gene. The V gene's germline CDR1 is SGHTA and CDR2 FQGTGA. The CDR3 loop spans 20 amino acids. The CDR3 bases are TGTGCCAGCAGCTCACCAAACAACCCTTTAGCGGGACGGACCTACAATGAGCAGTTCTTC. As protein: CASSSPNNPLAGRTYNEQFF. Variable domain in full (rest from reference TRBV7-3 and TRBJ2-1): GAGVSQTPSNKVTEKGKYVELRCDPISGHTALYWYRQSLGQGPEFLIYFQGTGAADDSGLPNDRFFAVRPEGSVSTLKIQRTERGDSAVYLCASSSPNNPLAGRTYNEQFFGPGTRLTVL.